These 30 T cell receptor beta chains came from one sample sequenced in a study of beta chain features in type 1 diabetes (dated by TCRdb to 2016 to 2019). Libraries were constructed by the immunoSEQ multiplex PCR assay. The entire isolated RNA was reverse transcribed using the High Capacity cDNA Reverse Transcription Kit, and thus expressed TCRB transcripts were sequenced. TCRdb provides this immuneACCESS table in a form limited to in-frame rearrangements. Some clones are lacking; in checked studies, under half of them reflect an unresolved V gene, and why the rest are absent is not known. In all, the sample holds roughly 300,000 clones, and approximately 14% of those were seen once. The ten largest clones represent roughly 6.7% of the sample. The specimen was central memory CD4+ T cells from blood. Source of these receptors: a man aged 25 to 40 in good health.

This clone was counted a few times. The J gene is TRBJ1-1, the V gene TRBV5-6; TRBD1 might be the D (5 bases). Germline values: CDR1 SGHDT, CDR2 YYEEEE. The CDR3 is 15 amino acids. Between the trimmed V and J ends, which lost 0 bases and 0 bases, there was a span of 9 bases. This chain's CDR3 is CASSLGGRMNTEAFF. CDR3 DNA sequence: TGTGCCAGCAGCTTGGGGGGACGGATGAACACTGAAGCTTTCTTT.

The genes are TRBV2 and TRBJ1-4, with D possibly matching TRBD1 (6 bases). The CDR3 totals 15 residues. The V and J ends lost 2 bases and 7 bases respectively, with 14 bases between them. Germline V gene sequence: CDR1 SNHLY, CDR2 FYNNEI. Here the CDR3 DNA reads TGTGCCAGCAGTGAACTTGGGGGGCTTGGTGAAAAACTGTTTTTT. This translates into CASSELGGLGEKLFF.

This clone was counted ten times or more. The chain has TRBV7-2 and TRBJ2-1; 7 positions agree with TRBD2. The V segment lost 1 base and the J segment 7 bases; nucleotides outside the gene matches: 4. The CDR3 loop spans 14 amino acids. The germline gives CDR1 SGHTA, CDR2 FQGNSA. For the CDR3, the DNA is TGTGCCAGCAGCTTAGGAGCGGGAACGAATGAGCAGTTCTTC. It yields the protein CASSLGAGTNEQFF.

The chain employs TRBV5-4 and TRBJ2-7, with unresolved D. CDR1 is SGHNT, CDR2 YYREEE, per germline (reference sequence). This CDR3 comprises 13 residues. The V gene lost 4 bases and the J gene lost 5 bases, with 13 bases spanning the gap. The CDR3 protein is CASSDFARNEQYF. The CDR3 region has the DNA TGTGCCAGCAGCGACTTTGCTAGAAACGAGCAGTACTTC.

This clone was seen at least ten times. This rearrangement joins TRBV4-3 to TRBJ1-4, with D possibly matching TRBD1 (6 bases). CDR3 length: 14 amino acids. Germline V gene sequence: CDR1 LGHNA, CDR2 YSLEER. V lost 4 bases and J lost 8, with 14 bases in between. The CDR3, as DNA: TGCGCCAGCAGCCTAGATACAGGGCACGAAAAACTGTTTTTT. Its protein product is CASSLDTGHEKLFF.

The chain combines TRBV29-1 with TRBJ1-2, with D unclear. The CDR3 spans 11 residues. Germline V gene data show CDR1 as SQVTM and CDR2 as ANQGSEA. V was pared by 8 bases and J by 8 bases, with 15 bases between. The CDR3 reads CSSNAGRGYTF. Written as DNA, the CDR3 is TGCAGCTCGAACGCGGGCCGCGGCTACACCTTC. Filled out from reference TRBV29-1 and TRBJ1-2, the complete variable domain reads SAVISQKPSRDICQRGTSLTIQCQVDSQVTMMFWYRQQPGQSLTLIATANQGSEATYESGFVIDKFPISRPNLTFSTLTVSNMSPEDSSIYLCSSNAGRGYTFGSGTRLTVV.

This chain connects TRBV11-2 to TRBJ2-6; the D gene is possibly TRBD1 (6 bases). This CDR3 spans 19 amino acids. V shed 4 bases and J shed 0 bases, with 19 bases lying between them. Looked up from germline, CDR1 is SGHAT and CDR2 is FQNNGV. For the CDR3, the DNA is TGTGCCAGCAGCTCAAGGTTTGGGCAGGGGCGCTCTGGGGCCAACGTCCTGACTTTC. Protein: CASSSRFGQGRSGANVLTF.

This chain links TRBV5-1 with TRBJ1-4, with D hard to call. V lost 4 bases and J lost 4, with 2 bases in between. Per the germline V gene, CDR1 is SGHRS and CDR2 is YFSETQ. The CDR3 consists of 11 residues. The CDR3 loop is CASSGNEKLFF. The CDR3 DNA is TGCGCCAGCAGCGGTAATGAAAAACTGTTTTTT.

In this sample, this clone turned up a few times. V gene TRBV18 combines with J gene TRBJ1-1, with D perhaps TRBD1 (5 bases). V lost 3 bases, J lost 4 bases, and 12 bases lay in between. This CDR3 contains 14 residues. Per the germline V gene, CDR1 is KGHSH and CDR2 is LQKENI. The CDR3 protein is CASSPGGLTTEAFF. CDR3 in DNA: TGTGCCAGCTCACCCGGGGGTTTGACCACTGAAGCTTTCTTT.

The sample holds a few counts of this clone. The DNA for the CDR3 is TGTGCCAGCAGCCCCTATGAGGGGGCGGCCTACGAGCAGTACTTC. It specifies CASSPYEGAAYEQYF. The V and J genes are TRBV6-1 and TRBJ2-7, with 7 bases lining up with TRBD1. The trim removed 6 bases at V and 2 bases at J, leaving 10 bases unmatched. The CDR3 is 15 amino acids. Germline V gives CDR1 MNHNS, CDR2 SASEGT.

At least ten counts were recorded for this clone. This chain joins TRBV27 and TRBJ1-2, with 7 bases aligning to TRBD1. Germline loops: CDR1 MNHEY, CDR2 SMNVEV (reference sequence). The junction had 5 bases not matched to a gene; V was cut back by 2 bases and J by 8 bases. This CDR3 is built from 13 residues. In DNA form, the CDR3 reads TGTGCCAGCAGTTTAAGGGGGCGAGGGGGCTACACCTTC. It is translated as CASSLRGRGGYTF.

This chain connects TRBV9 to TRBJ1-4, with unresolved D. There are 17 residues in the CDR3. Germline V lookup: CDR1 SGDLS, CDR2 YYNGEE. V was trimmed by 5 bases and J by 2 bases, leaving 19 bases between them. The CDR3, as DNA: TGTGCCAGCAGTAAGACGACGACCGGCCCTACTAATGAAAAACTGTTTTTT. It codes for CASSKTTTGPTNEKLFF. Combining the CDR3 with reference TRBV9 and TRBJ1-4 gives the whole variable domain DSGVTQTPKHLITATGQRVTLRCSPRSGDLSVYWYQQSLDQGLQFLIQYYNGEERAKGNILERFSAQQFPDLHSELNLSSLELGDSALYFCASSKTTTGPTNEKLFFGSGTQLSVL.

This clone was picked up a small number of times. The chain employs TRBV7-9 and TRBJ1-6; D is perhaps TRBD1 (5 bases). The CDR3 runs to 13 residues. V dropped 4 bases and J dropped 10 bases, with 11 bases sitting between them. Germline V gene data show CDR1 as SEHNR and CDR2 as FQNEAQ (reference sequence). CDR3 protein: CASSSNPGSPLHF. In DNA form, the CDR3 reads TGTGCCAGCAGCTCGAACCCAGGGTCACCCCTCCACTTT.

This clone appeared a few times. Other DNA sequences in the same sample also yield this CDR3. The chain recombines TRBV2 with TRBJ2-4; D is uncertain. Germline V lookup: CDR1 SNHLY, CDR2 FYNNEI. Trimming stripped 3 bases from V and 1 base from J, with 16 bases between. This CDR3 has 17 amino acids. CDR3 loop: CASSDVVLNLAKNIQYF. The DNA of the CDR3 is TGTGCCAGCAGTGATGTTGTCCTGAACCTGGCCAAAAACATTCAGTACTTC.

This clone was detected many times. The J gene is TRBJ2-3, the V gene TRBV9; possible D gene TRBD2, 6 bases. V was pared by 0 bases and J by 2 bases, with 7 bases between. Germline lookup yields CDR1 SGDLS and CDR2 YYNGEE. The CDR3 covers 14 residues. The CDR3 DNA sequence: TGTGCCAGCAGCGTAGCGGGAGCCACAGATACGCAGTATTTT. Residues: CASSVAGATDTQYF.

This clone was picked up many times. The same CDR3 arises from other DNA sequences in this sample as well. V and J are TRBV10-3 and TRBJ2-2; a weak D match, TRBD1 (5 bases). V gave up 2 bases and J gave up 0 bases, with 7 bases separating them. There are 15 residues in the CDR3. Germline-derived CDR1 and CDR2 are ENHRY and SYGVKD. CDR3 loop: CAISERGTNTGELFF. The CDR3 nucleotides are TGTGCCATCAGTGAGAGGGGAACGAACACCGGGGAGCTGTTTTTT.

The CDR3 is CASSFSGNQPQHF. The CDR3 DNA reads as TGTGCCAGCAGTTTTTCAGGGAATCAGCCCCAGCATTTT. The rearrangement links TRBV27 to TRBJ1-5, with D possibly TRBD1 on 5 matching bases. Germline values: CDR1 MNHEY, CDR2 SMNVEV (reference sequence). V lost 3 bases, J lost 4 bases, and 7 bases lay in between. The CDR3 has 13 residues.

This clone has just a few counts. The V call is TRBV6-1, the J call TRBJ1-1; D is undetermined. There are 14 residues in the CDR3. Trimming took 1 base from V and 3 from J, leaving 9 bases between them. Germline V gene sequence: CDR1 MNHNS, CDR2 SASEGT. CDR3 protein: CASSEVGLDTEAFF. The CDR3 DNA reads TGTGCCAGCAGTGAAGTGGGGTTGGACACTGAAGCTTTCTTT.

The sample holds a few counts of this clone. The J gene is TRBJ1-2, the V gene TRBV5-1; D not certain. The CDR3 extends over 14 amino acids. Per the germline V gene, CDR1 is SGHRS and CDR2 is YFSETQ. Trimming removed 4 bases at V and 4 bases at J, with 14 bases between. DNA of the CDR3: TGCGCCAGCAGCCCTCAGGAAGTTAGCTATGGCTACACCTTC. Protein: CASSPQEVSYGYTF.

This clone came up a few times. The chain combines TRBV11-2 with TRBJ1-4, with TRBD1 matching over 10 bases. Looked up from germline, CDR1 is SGHAT and CDR2 is FQNNGV. V dropped 4 bases and J dropped 4; count of bases not matched to a gene: 3. The CDR3 loop spans 15 amino acids. The CDR3 nucleotides are TGTGCCAGCAGCTCTAGGACAGGGGGTAATGAAAAACTGTTTTTT. Amino acids: CASSSRTGGNEKLFF.

This clone has more than one count but fewer than ten. The CDR3 spells CASSEGRRYEQYV. CDR3 nucleotides: TGTGCCAGCAGTGAGGGCAGGAGATACGAGCAGTACGTC. The chain joins TRBV6-5 to TRBJ2-7; tentative D call: TRBD2 (5 bases). CDR3 length: 13 amino acids. Germline lookup yields CDR1 MNHEY and CDR2 SVGAGI. V was shortened by 5 bases and J by 4 bases, with 12 bases between the two germline ends.

This clone showed up just a few times. The rearrangement joins TRBV20-1 to TRBJ1-2, with D perhaps TRBD1 (6 bases). The CDR3 contains 11 residues. V was pared by 5 bases and J by 6 bases, with 10 bases between. Germline V gives CDR1 DFQATT, CDR2 SNEGSKA (reference sequence). The CDR3 nucleotides are TGCAGTGCTGCCTCAGGGGATGGCTACACCTTC. Residues: CSAASGDGYTF.

This clone was seen a few times. V usage is TRBV10-3 and J usage is TRBJ2-4; D ambiguous. Deletions cut 0 bases from V and 2 bases from J, with 17 bases between. This CDR3 has 18 amino acids. The V gene's germline CDR1 is ENHRY and CDR2 SYGVKD. The CDR3 coding sequence is TGTGCCATCAGTGAGTCGGCAGGAAAGACACAGACCAAAAACATTCAGTACTTC. This codes for CAISESAGKTQTKNIQYF.

The chain couples TRBV6-5 to TRBJ1-4, with unresolved D. This CDR3 region has 15 residues. Deletions cut 0 bases from V and 5 bases from J, with 10 bases between. Per the germline V gene, CDR1 is MNHEY and CDR2 is SVGAGI. CDR3 nucleotide sequence: TGTGCCAGCAGTTACTCGGGGAAGCGGAATGAAAAACTGTTTTTT. Protein product: CASSYSGKRNEKLFF.

V and J are TRBV6-5 and TRBJ2-1; D not resolved. Per germline, CDR1 MNHEY and CDR2 SVGAGI. The CDR3 length is 12 residues. V was shortened by 2 bases and J by 9 bases, with 8 bases between the two germline ends. The CDR3, as DNA: TGTGCCAGCAGTTACAGTAAGACTGAGCAGTTCTTC. Translating gives CASSYSKTEQFF.

The chain joins TRBV5-4 to TRBJ1-2; 10 positions agree with TRBD1. This CDR3 has 15 residues. Germline CDR1 and CDR2: SGHNT and YYREEE (reference sequence). Unmatched junction bases numbered 3, after V lost 2 bases and J lost 2 bases. CDR3 DNA sequence: TGTGCCAGCAGCTTCGGGACAGGGGTAAACTATGGCTACACCTTC. It translates to CASSFGTGVNYGYTF. The full variable domain, with the rest looked up from reference TRBV5-4 and TRBJ1-2, is ETGVTQSPTHLIKTRGQQVTLRCSSQSGHNTVSWYQQALGQGPQFIFQYYREEENGRGNFPPRFSGLQFPNYSSELNVNALELDDSALYLCASSFGTGVNYGYTFGSGTRLTVV.

V is TRBV18 and J is TRBJ2-5, with 7 bases matching TRBD2. This CDR3 comprises 15 residues. Germline CDR1 reads KGHSH; CDR2 reads LQKENI. J gave up 2 bases and V 3 bases, and 6 bases lay outside the gene matches. CDR3 sequence: CASSPSGLEQETQYF. The DNA for the CDR3 is TGTGCCAGCTCACCTTCCGGACTAGAACAAGAGACCCAGTACTTC.

This chain links TRBV5-4 with TRBJ2-7, with D maybe TRBD2 (5 bases). Germline values: CDR1 SGHNT, CDR2 YYREEE (reference sequence). CDR3 size: 13 residues. V dropped 1 base and J dropped 6 bases, with 11 bases sitting between them. CDR3 protein: CASSLWTAGEQYF. The CDR3 region has the DNA TGTGCCAGCAGCTTGTGGACGGCGGGCGAGCAGTACTTC.

J is TRBJ2-1 and V is TRBV4-2; a possible D gene is TRBD2 (5 bases). The V end lost 4 bases, the J end lost 0 bases, and 16 bases lay between the germline ends. The CDR3 is 17 residues long. Germline V gene sequence: CDR1 LGHNA, CDR2 YNFKEQ. In nucleotides, the CDR3 is TGTGCCAGCAGCCCACCCCCTAGCACCCGCTCCTACAATGAGCAGTTCTTC. The encoded protein is CASSPPPSTRSYNEQFF.

The table lists this clone with many counts. J is TRBJ2-1 and V is TRBV29-1, with D possibly TRBD2 on 5 matching bases. CDR1 SQVTM and CDR2 ANQGSEA come from the germline V gene. Trimming shortened V by 6 bases and J by 6 bases, and 6 bases separated the two germline ends. This CDR3 region has 10 residues. The CDR3 nucleotides read TGCAGCGTCGGACTCAATGAGCAGTTCTTC. Protein product: CSVGLNEQFF.